What follows are 30 T cell receptor beta chains derived from one specimen sequenced in a study of OX40 agonist ivuxolimab in advanced cancers. The data were produced by immunoSEQ multiplex PCR, yet TCRdb's version contains in-frame clones alone and is incomplete. This sample has some 70,000 clones, with approximately 80% found just once. The sequencing here drew on CD4+ or CD8+ T cells sorted from blood, taken in a trial of the OX40 agonist ivuxolimab. All receptors come from an adult with an advanced solid tumor such as melanoma, head and neck, liver or kidney cancer.

This clone turned up a few times. The chain has TRBV6-1 and TRBJ1-2; D might be TRBD1 (5 bases). This CDR3 is built from 13 residues. Germline V gene sequence: CDR1 MNHNS, CDR2 SASEGT. The ends were cut back, 6 bases at V and 3 bases at J, with 11 bases in the middle. CDR3 sequence reads: CASRLGQYYGYTF. The CDR3 DNA is TGTGCCAGCAGATTGGGGCAGTACTATGGCTACACCTTC.

The gene calls are TRBV7-2 and TRBJ1-5; the match to TRBD1 covers 8 bases. This CDR3 has 18 residues. Germline CDR1 is SGHTA and CDR2 is FQGNSA. J was trimmed by 5 bases and V by 0 bases; bases with no gene match: 12. The CDR3 region has the DNA TGTGCCAGCAGCTTAGCGGTGGGTAGGGGACAGGCTTATCAGCCCCAGCATTTT. Its translation is CASSLAVGRGQAYQPQHF.

The chain couples TRBV5-4 to TRBJ1-2; D uncertain. The CDR3 sequence is 15 residues long. The ends were cut back, 1 base at V and 2 bases at J, with 12 bases in the middle. Germline lookup yields CDR1 SGHNT and CDR2 YYREEE (reference sequence). The CDR3 region has the DNA TGTGCCAGCAGCTTGAGTCTCCAGGCGAACTATGGCTACACCTTC. Translating gives CASSLSLQANYGYTF.

This clone was seen a single time. This chain connects TRBV4-2 to TRBJ2-3; 11 bases map to TRBD2. This CDR3 has 16 amino acids. Germline V gene sequence: CDR1 LGHNA, CDR2 YNFKEQ. V was clipped by 5 bases and J by 5 bases; unmatched bases: 9. CDR3 DNA: TGTGCCAGCAGCGCCTCGCCTAGCGGGGGGCTAGATACGCAGTATTTT. Protein: CASSASPSGGLDTQYF.

J is TRBJ2-1 and V is TRBV7-2, with D perhaps TRBD2 (6 bases). This CDR3 contains 15 residues. The ends were cut back, 3 bases at V and 10 bases at J, with 19 bases in the middle. Germline V gives CDR1 SGHTA, CDR2 FQGNSA. The CDR3 DNA reads TGTGCCAGCAGCTTCGGCGGGACCCTAGAGGGGGAGCAGTTCTTC. This gives the protein CASSFGGTLEGEQFF.

The chain joins TRBV5-1 to TRBJ1-1; D is unclear. This CDR3 region has 14 residues. V lost 0 bases, J lost 2 bases, and 8 bases lay in between. Germline CDR1 is SGHRS and CDR2 is YFSETQ. CDR3 nucleotide sequence: TGCGCCAGCAGCTTGGAGGCACGAAACACTGAAGCTTTCTTT. It codes for CASSLEARNTEAFF.

The gene calls are TRBV5-1 and TRBJ2-7; D tentatively reads TRBD1 or TRBD2 (5 bases each). Germline V gene lookup returns CDR1 SGHRS and CDR2 YFSETQ. V was clipped by 0 bases and J by 6 bases, with 7 bases between them. The CDR3 is 12 residues long. The CDR3 spells CASSLVGGEQYF. The DNA of the CDR3 is TGCGCCAGCAGCTTGGTTGGGGGCGAGCAGTACTTC.

This clone was recorded a few times. This rearrangement joins TRBV6-6 to TRBJ1-2; D gene ambiguous. The CDR3 length is 15 residues. Germline CDR1 is MNHNY and CDR2 is SVGAGI (reference sequence). V was cut by 0 bases and J by 0 bases, with 8 bases left in between. Here the CDR3 reads CASSYSSVTNYGYTF. In nucleotides, the CDR3 is TGTGCCAGCAGTTACTCGAGCGTGACTAACTATGGCTACACCTTC.

The rearrangement joins TRBV7-3 to TRBJ2-3; tentatively, D is TRBD1 or TRBD2 (5 bases each). Germline V gives CDR1 SGHTA, CDR2 FQGTGA. Trimming shortened V by 4 bases and J by 6 bases, and 11 bases separated the two germline ends. CDR3 length: 13 residues. CDR3 DNA sequence: TGTGCCAGCAGCTGGGGACGTGGGGATACGCAGTATTTT. Its translation is CASSWGRGDTQYF.

In its sample, this clone was seen a few times. The rearrangement links TRBV2 to TRBJ1-2; no clear D. Germline V CDR1 and CDR2: SNHLY, FYNNEI. The CDR3 has 12 residues. Trimming removed 2 bases from V and 1 base from J, with 2 bases in between. The chain's CDR3 is CASSEHNYGYTF. As DNA, the CDR3 is TGTGCCAGCAGTGAACATAACTATGGCTACACCTTC.

V usage is TRBV6-5 and J usage is TRBJ1-6, with TRBD1 matching 9 bases. The CDR3 is 13 residues long. CDR1 and CDR2 from the germline V gene are MNHEY and SVGAGI. Written as DNA, the CDR3 is TGTGCTAGGACAGGGGATCGGGGTTCACCCCTCCACTTT. Translating gives CARTGDRGSPLHF.

This clone is labeled medium-sized. This chain joins TRBV4-1 and TRBJ1-2; TRBD1 matches at 8 bases. This CDR3 has 17 residues. The V gene's germline CDR1 is MGHRA and CDR2 YSYEKL. V lost 0 bases and J lost 5; bases outside the gene matches: 11. DNA of the CDR3: TGCGCCAGCAGCCAAGATCCCCAGGGGGCGCAAAATTATGGCTACACCTTC. Translated: CASSQDPQGAQNYGYTF.

The chain links TRBV14 to TRBJ2-7, with D possibly being TRBD2 (5 bases). The CDR3 extends over 18 amino acids. The germline CDR1 and CDR2 sequences are SGHDN and FVKESK. Trimming took 1 base from V and 3 from J, leaving 22 bases between them. This CDR3 is CASSQGPSEGPLGYEQYF. The CDR3 DNA reads TGTGCCAGCAGCCAAGGGCCAAGTGAGGGCCCGTTAGGCTACGAGCAGTACTTC.

The genes are TRBV30 and TRBJ2-1; possible D gene TRBD1, 6 bases. The CDR3 loop spans 14 amino acids. The V and J ends lost 3 bases and 3 bases respectively, with 12 bases between them. The V gene's germline CDR1 is GTSNPN and CDR2 SVGIG (reference sequence). The CDR3 coding sequence is TGTGCCTGGAGCGCAGGGGAAAGCTACAATGAGCAGTTCTTC. It translates to CAWSAGESYNEQFF.

The chain links TRBV21-1 to TRBJ2-1; the DNA was not used to check the table's D call, TRBD2. TRBV21-1 is termed a pseudogene. CDR3 size: 18 residues. CDR3 DNA: TGTGCCAGGCAGATTCTGCGGACTGAACCCTTTCCCTACAATGAGCAGTTCTTC. Amino acid sequence: CARQILRTEPFPYNEQFF.

The chain couples TRBV5-1 to TRBJ2-3; 13 nucleotides match TRBD2. The CDR3 totals 16 residues. Germline CDR1 reads SGHRS; CDR2 reads YFSETQ. The J segment lost 2 bases and the V segment lost 4 bases, leaving 4 bases of the junction unmatched. As DNA, the CDR3 is TGCGCCAGCAGCCCGGGACTAGCGGGGTTCACAGATACGCAGTATTTT. It codes for CASSPGLAGFTDTQYF.

This rearrangement joins TRBV2 to TRBJ2-2, with D unresolved. V was trimmed by 7 bases and J by 6 bases, leaving 12 bases between them. This CDR3 comprises 13 residues. CDR1 is SNHLY and CDR2 is FYNNEI in the germline V gene. This CDR3 is CASMESVAGELFF. The CDR3 nucleotides are TGTGCCAGCATGGAGAGTGTTGCCGGGGAGCTGTTTTTT.

This clone showed up just a few times. The rearrangement joins TRBV5-1 to TRBJ2-5; D might be TRBD2 (6 bases). The CDR3 loop spans 14 amino acids. Germline V lookup: CDR1 SGHRS, CDR2 YFSETQ. Between the trimmed V and J ends, which lost 0 bases and 2 bases, there was a span of 8 bases. The CDR3 DNA reads as TGCGCCAGCAGCTTGGTCGGGGGACAAGAGACCCAGTACTTC. Translated: CASSLVGGQETQYF.

The chain links TRBV5-1 to TRBJ2-2; D tentatively reads TRBD1 or TRBD2 (5 bases each). The V and J ends lost 4 bases and 6 bases respectively, with 16 bases between them. Germline V CDR1 and CDR2: SGHRS, YFSETQ. The CDR3 totals 15 residues. CDR3 sequence: CASSAQGPISGELFF. Written as DNA, the CDR3 is TGCGCCAGCAGCGCTCAGGGACCTATCTCCGGGGAGCTGTTTTTT.

CDR3: CASSIDYPGGNTGELFF. CDR3 nucleotide sequence: TGTGCCAGTAGTATAGATTATCCCGGGGGCAACACCGGGGAGCTGTTTTTT. The chain combines TRBV19 with TRBJ2-2; D may be TRBD1 or TRBD2 (6 bases each). V lost 0 bases to trimming and J lost 2 bases, with 13 bases between them. Germline-derived CDR1 and CDR2 are LNHDA and SQIVND (reference sequence). This CDR3 spans 17 amino acids.

This clone occurred a few times. DNA for the CDR3: TGTGCCATCAGTGACAGCAATCAGCCCCAGCATTTT. Translation gives CAISDSNQPQHF. The chain has TRBV10-3 and TRBJ1-5; D is ambiguous. Germline CDR1 is ENHRY and CDR2 is SYGVKD. The CDR3 covers 12 residues. V gave up 3 bases and J gave up 1 base, with 1 base separating them.

The chain links TRBV11-1 to TRBJ2-7, with D possibly being TRBD1 (6 bases). Per germline, CDR1 SGHAT and CDR2 FQDESV (reference sequence). The CDR3 extends over 15 amino acids. The V end lost 5 bases, the J end lost 0 bases, and 14 bases lay between the germline ends. The DNA of the CDR3 is TGTGCCAGCAGCCCAGGTCACAGGGACTCCTACGAGCAGTACTTC. Amino acid sequence: CASSPGHRDSYEQYF.

V and J are TRBV27 and TRBJ1-2; tentatively, D is TRBD1 (6 bases). The CDR3 has 13 amino acids. Germline V gives CDR1 MNHEY, CDR2 SMNVEV (reference sequence). The V gene lost 6 bases and the J gene lost 8 bases, with 16 bases spanning the gap. The CDR3 spells CASRSGAVGGYTF. The CDR3 DNA reads as TGTGCCAGCAGGTCAGGGGCGGTTGGGGGCTACACCTTC.

The V call is TRBV30, the J call TRBJ1-2, with 7 positions matching TRBD1. Germline trimming cut 0 bases from V and 7 bases from J; bases unmatched to any gene: 8. The CDR3 contains 14 residues. Per the germline V gene, CDR1 is GTSNPN and CDR2 is SVGIG (reference sequence). The CDR3 here is CAWSVNRGYGGYTF. DNA for the CDR3: TGTGCCTGGAGTGTAAACAGGGGATATGGTGGCTACACCTTC.

This chain uses TRBV6-6 with TRBJ1-2; D is possibly TRBD1 (5 bases). The CDR3 spans 13 residues. Between the trimmed V and J ends, which lost 8 bases and 2 bases, there was a span of 12 bases. Germline CDR1 MNHNY, CDR2 SVGAGI (reference sequence). CDR3 region: CASRETANYGYTF. CDR3 DNA: TGTGCCAGCCGGGAGACAGCGAACTATGGCTACACCTTC.

The chain has TRBV7-9 and TRBJ2-1, with 8 positions matching TRBD2. V lost 5 bases to trimming and J lost 4 bases; unmatched junction nucleotides: 19. The CDR3 length is 19 residues. CDR1 is SEHNR and CDR2 is FQNEAQ in the germline V gene (reference sequence). The CDR3 coding sequence is TGTGCCAGCAGCCCCCGTGGGTCGGGGGGGCTACCCATATACAATGAGCAGTTCTTC. Encoded protein: CASSPRGSGGLPIYNEQFF.

Comments on this clone: The junction departs from the called germline gene at one end, perhaps through a read error. The J gene is TRBJ2-6, the V gene TRBV18; no reliable D call. Germline V CDR1 and CDR2: KGHSH, LQKENI. The CDR3 covers 15 residues. The CDR3 nucleotides read TGTGCCAGCTTACCAGGCTTCTCTGGGGCCAACGTCCTGACTTTC. As protein: CASLPGFSGANVLTF.

CDR3 protein: CASTRGSQGGEQFF. Here the CDR3 DNA reads TGTGCCAGTACGCGGGGGTCACAAGGGGGTGAGCAGTTCTTC. The chain has TRBV19 and TRBJ2-1; maybe TRBD2 (7 bases). CDR1 is LNHDA and CDR2 is SQIVND in the germline V gene (reference sequence). With 7 bases removed from V and 9 bases from J, the gap between germline ends came to 19 bases. This CDR3 region has 14 residues.

The V and J genes are TRBV6-5 and TRBJ2-7, with a tentative D call TRBD2 (5 bases). The CDR3 covers 14 residues. Germline V gene data show CDR1 as MNHEY and CDR2 as SVGAGI. Trimming pared 0 bases from V and 2 bases from J, leaving 8 bases between. The CDR3 sequence: CASSYSDGTYEQYF. The CDR3 nucleotides read TGTGCCAGCAGTTACTCGGACGGGACCTACGAGCAGTACTTC.

This chain uses TRBV11-2 with TRBJ1-6; D is perhaps TRBD1 (5 bases). The CDR3 length is 15 residues. Trimming took 5 bases from V and 7 from J, leaving 15 bases between them. Germline CDR1 SGHAT, CDR2 FQNNGV. The CDR3 spells CASSEAGTRNSPLHF. DNA of the CDR3: TGTGCCAGCAGCGAGGCCGGGACTCGGAATTCACCCCTCCACTTT.